These 27 T cell receptor beta chains originate from one sample sequenced in a study of CD8 T cells in ankylosing spondylitis. Findings and caveats of the study: About 8 highly homologous variants made up a TCR beta motif that seemed to typify ankylosing spondylitis blood.

MiXCR, applied by TCRdb to the 5' RACE reads, yields one record per CDR3 protein. The data contain 700,000 or so distinct CDR3 sequences, under 20% of them singletons. No antigen has been identified for these receptors. Sequenced: blood, either unsorted or a sorted T cell fraction (not recorded which). The receptors come from a male donor with ankylosing spondylitis.

This clonotype was seen only a few times. The chain uses TRBV5-1 and TRBJ2-7; D perhaps matches TRBD2 (5 bases). V was pared by 3 bases and J by 4 bases, with 11 bases between. Germline V gene data show CDR1 as SGHRS and CDR2 as YFSETQ. The CDR3 consists of 13 residues. The CDR3 region has the DNA TGCGCCAGCAGCTCCCGGACGGGATACGAGCAGTACTTC. Its protein is CASSSRTGYEQYF.

This clonotype was seen more than once but under ten times. The chain joins TRBV19 to TRBJ1-1, with unresolved D. From germline, CDR1 is LNHDA and CDR2 SQIVND (reference sequence). The CDR3 is made up of 16 amino acids. Trimming pared 0 bases from V and 7 bases from J, leaving 18 bases between. The CDR3 DNA is TGTGCCAGTAGTATAGACAGGACCGACGAACTAGGTGAAGCTTTCTTT. Translating gives CASSIDRTDELGEAFF.

The chain recombines TRBV12-3 or TRBV12-4 with TRBJ1-2; no definite D call. V was shortened by 5 bases and J by 1 base, with 23 bases between the two germline ends. The CDR3 runs to 18 residues. In DNA form, the CDR3 reads TGTGCCAGCAGTCCCGGCCTCGCAGTCGGTCCCCTTAACTATGGCTACACCTTC. Residues: CASSPGLAVGPLNYGYTF.

This chain joins TRBV6-5 and TRBJ2-1, with D perhaps TRBD1 (6 bases). This CDR3 region has 14 residues. Trimming took 2 bases from V and 7 from J, leaving 12 bases between them. Germline values: CDR1 MNHEY, CDR2 SVGAGI. CDR3 amino acids: CASSYRAGANEQFF. CDR3 DNA sequence: TGTGCCAGCAGTTACAGGGCAGGGGCGAATGAGCAGTTCTTC.

This clonotype was detected a few times. This sequence joins TRBV12-3 or TRBV12-4 and TRBJ1-6; 8 bases align to TRBD1. The CDR3 covers 14 residues. V trimming: 3 bases; J trimming: 8 bases; junction bases outside the gene matches: 3. The DNA of the CDR3 is TGTGCCAGCAGTTTCGAGACAGGGGATTCACCCCTCCACTTT. Translation: CASSFETGDSPLHF.

The V gene is TRBV18, the J gene TRBJ2-7; TRBD2 matches at 7 bases. There are 16 residues in the CDR3. The trim removed 6 bases at V and 4 bases at J, leaving 15 bases unmatched. Germline V CDR1 and CDR2: KGHSH, LQKENI. The CDR3 here is CASSALTSASVYEQYF. In DNA form, the CDR3 reads TGTGCCAGCTCTGCCCTAACTAGCGCTTCAGTATACGAGCAGTACTTC.

Only a few counts were recorded for this clonotype. DNA of the CDR3: TGTGCCAGTACTGAGGGGGCGACGGGTAATACTGAAGCTTTCTTT. This codes for CASTEGATGNTEAFF. The gene calls are TRBV19 and TRBJ1-1; 7 bases are shared with TRBD1. The J segment lost 5 bases and the V segment lost 7 bases, leaving 13 bases of the junction unmatched. CDR3 length equals 15 residues. Germline loops: CDR1 LNHDA, CDR2 SQIVND (reference sequence).

This clonotype was counted between two and nine times. This sequence joins TRBV28 and TRBJ1-6; a possible D gene is TRBD1 (5 bases). The CDR3 sequence is 18 residues long. V lost 3 bases to trimming and J lost 5 bases, with 20 bases between them. Looked up from germline, CDR1 is MDHEN and CDR2 is SYDVKM. The CDR3 bases are TGTGCCAGCAGTTTGCCCAGGGAGCGTAAAGACCATAATTCACCCCTCCACTTT. Amino acids: CASSLPRERKDHNSPLHF.

This clonotype was counted many times. The chain is built from TRBV9 and TRBJ2-1; D may correspond to TRBD1 or TRBD2 (6 bases each). The CDR3 runs 15 residues. Looked up from germline, CDR1 is SGDLS and CDR2 is YYNGEE. Between the trimmed V and J ends, which lost 5 bases and 7 bases, there was a span of 19 bases. This CDR3 is CASSVTGHSGNEQFF. The CDR3 DNA reads TGTGCCAGCAGTGTTACGGGACACAGCGGGAATGAGCAGTTCTTC. Full variable domain (missing parts from reference TRBV9 and TRBJ2-1): DSGVTQTPKHLITATGQRVTLRCSPRSGDLSVYWYQQSLDQGLQFLIQYYNGEERAKGNILERFSAQQFPDLHSELNLSSLELGDSALYFCASSVTGHSGNEQFFGPGTRLTVL.

The count of this clonotype is one. The chain combines TRBV15 with TRBJ2-1; D is unclear. Germline CDR1 is LNHNV and CDR2 is YYDKDF (reference sequence). V shed 3 bases and J shed 12 bases, with 15 bases lying between them. The CDR3 contains 13 residues. This CDR3 is CATSRTSLSGQFF. The CDR3 coding sequence is TGTGCCACCAGCAGGACAAGCCTCTCGGGGCAGTTCTTC.

The V gene is TRBV18, the J gene TRBJ1-1; D remains ambiguous. CDR3 length: 12 amino acids. V was cut by 5 bases and J by 2 bases, with 6 bases left in between. CDR1 is KGHSH and CDR2 is LQKENI in the germline V gene. For the CDR3, the DNA is TGTGCCAGCTCAAAGACAAACACTGAAGCTTTCTTT. Amino acids: CASSKTNTEAFF.

This clonotype was recorded at least ten times. The genes are TRBV5-1 and TRBJ1-1; D not resolved. CDR1 SGHRS and CDR2 YFSETQ come from the germline V gene. This CDR3 spans 14 amino acids. V lost 3 bases and J 0 bases, leaving 9 bases between the germline ends. Here the CDR3 DNA reads TGCGCCAGCAGCTCGAGAAACGTGAACACTGAAGCTTTCTTT. Translated: CASSSRNVNTEAFF.

Only a few counts were recorded for this clonotype. The rearrangement links TRBV14 to TRBJ2-1; D is unresolved. V shed 0 bases and J shed 14 bases, with 11 bases lying between them. The CDR3 sequence is 12 residues long. Per germline, CDR1 SGHDN and CDR2 FVKESK. CDR3 sequence: CASSQEPILKFF. As DNA, the CDR3 is TGTGCCAGCAGCCAAGAGCCTATTCTTAAGTTCTTC.

This clonotype has more than one count but fewer than ten. This rearrangement joins TRBV12-3 or TRBV12-4 to TRBJ1-1; tentative D call: TRBD1 (6 bases). Trimming left V 7 bases short and J 4 bases short, with 16 bases between. CDR3 length: 14 residues. The CDR3 region is CASNGGRGGTEAFF. CDR3 sequence (DNA): TGTGCCAGCAACGGGGGGAGGGGGGGCACTGAAGCTTTCTTT.

This clonotype appeared a few times. The rearrangement links TRBV3-1 to TRBJ2-3; TRBD2 matches at 8 bases. Trimming took 0 bases from V and 2 from J; bases not matched to a gene: 4. This CDR3 has 16 residues. In germline, CDR1 is LGHDT, CDR2 YNNKEL (reference sequence). Here the CDR3 DNA reads TGTGCCAGCAGCCAAGATGTAGCGGGGACCACAGATACGCAGTATTTT. Amino acids: CASSQDVAGTTDTQYF.

This clonotype occurred a few times. J is TRBJ2-1 and V is TRBV7-3; the D is unclear. Looked up from germline, CDR1 is SGHTA and CDR2 is FQGTGA. CDR3 length equals 17 residues. Between the trimmed V and J ends, which lost 5 bases and 0 bases, there was a span of 17 bases. In nucleotides, the CDR3 is TGTGCCAGCAGCCCGTCTGGTTTGGGTAGCTCCTACAATGAGCAGTTCTTC. It yields the protein CASSPSGLGSSYNEQFF.

This clonotype was observed a few times. The chain has TRBV4-2 and TRBJ2-6; D uncertain. The germline V gene has CDR1 LGHNA and CDR2 YNFKEQ. The CDR3 runs to 16 residues. V was clipped by 3 bases and J by 0 bases, with 9 bases between them. The CDR3 region has the DNA TGTGCCAGCAGCCAGGAAAAGGCCTCTGGGGCCAACGTCCTGACTTTC. Amino acid sequence: CASSQEKASGANVLTF.

The V gene is TRBV7-9, the J gene TRBJ2-1; 9 bases line up with TRBD1. Germline loops: CDR1 SEHNR, CDR2 FQNEAQ (reference sequence). The CDR3 spans 15 residues. Trimming at V came to 2 bases and at J to 3 bases, leaving 2 bases not matched to a gene. CDR3 amino acids: CASSLTGGDYNEQFF. CDR3 coding DNA: TGTGCCAGCAGCTTAACAGGGGGCGACTACAATGAGCAGTTCTTC. Supplemented by reference TRBV7-9 and TRBJ2-1, the full variable domain reads DTGVSQNPRHKITKRGQNVTFRCDPISEHNRLYWYRQTLGQGPEFLTYFQNEAQLEKSRLLSDRFSAERPKGSFSTLEIQRTEQGDSAMYLCASSLTGGDYNEQFFGPGTRLTVL.

This clonotype came up a few times. V usage is TRBV2 and J usage is TRBJ2-7, with no clear D. Germline V gives CDR1 SNHLY, CDR2 FYNNEI. CDR3 length equals 12 residues. Trimming removed 6 bases at V and 1 base at J, with 7 bases between. The CDR3 DNA reads as TGTGCCAGCAGGACAATTTCCTACGAGCAGTACTTC. Amino acids: CASRTISYEQYF.

This chain links TRBV10-3 with TRBJ2-3, with 8 bases lining up with TRBD2. J was trimmed by 5 bases and V by 4 bases; bases with no gene match: 8. The CDR3 is 15 residues long. Germline CDR1 ENHRY, CDR2 SYGVKD. This CDR3 is CAISGLSGGQDTQYF. The CDR3 region has the DNA TGTGCCATCAGTGGTTTGAGCGGGGGCCAAGATACGCAGTATTTT.

This sequence joins TRBV6-1 and TRBJ1-6, with 10 bases fitting TRBD1. The CDR3 runs 16 residues. The J segment lost 3 bases and the V segment lost 6 bases, leaving 5 bases of the junction unmatched. Per the germline V gene, CDR1 is MNHNS and CDR2 is SASEGT. CDR3 in amino acids: CASRDRGIGYNSPLHF. In DNA form, the CDR3 reads TGTGCCAGCAGGGACAGGGGGATCGGCTATAATTCACCCCTCCACTTT.

There are many counts of this clonotype. The gene calls are TRBV7-3 and TRBJ2-3; a weak D match, TRBD2 (6 bases). The length of the CDR3 is 16 residues. Germline CDR1 reads SGHTA; CDR2 reads FQGTGA. The V and J ends lost 3 bases and 2 bases respectively, with 15 bases between them. CDR3 residues: CASSFGTGVSTDTQYF. The CDR3 DNA sequence: TGTGCCAGCAGCTTCGGTACGGGAGTATCCACAGATACGCAGTATTTT. Variable domain in full (rest from reference TRBV7-3 and TRBJ2-3): GAGVSQTPSNKVTEKGKYVELRCDPISGHTALYWYRQSLGQGPEFLIYFQGTGAADDSGLPNDRFFAVRPEGSVSTLKIQRTERGDSAVYLCASSFGTGVSTDTQYFGPGTRLTVL.

This clonotype was counted a few times. This chain links TRBV20-1 with TRBJ1-2; maybe TRBD1 (6 bases). Trimming left V 0 bases short and J 2 bases short, with 13 bases between. CDR1 is DFQATT and CDR2 is SNEGSKA in the germline V gene (reference sequence). There are 15 residues in the CDR3. CDR3 protein: CSARDFRGTNYGYTF. The CDR3 bases are TGCAGTGCTAGAGATTTTAGGGGGACGAACTATGGCTACACCTTC.

This clonotype has just one count. The J gene is TRBJ2-7, the V gene TRBV18; possibly TRBD2 for D (5 bases). Germline V CDR1 and CDR2: KGHSH, LQKENI. Trimming removed 3 bases from V and 3 bases from J, with 15 bases in between. This CDR3 is built from 15 residues. The chain's CDR3 is CASSPVTGSHYEQYF. As DNA, the CDR3 is TGTGCCAGCTCACCGGTTACGGGGAGCCACTACGAGCAGTACTTC. Full variable domain (outside the CDR3, taken from reference TRBV18 and TRBJ2-7): NAGVMQNPRHLVRRRGQEARLRCSPMKGHSHVYWYRQLPEEGLKFMVYLQKENIIDESGMPKERFSAEFPKEGPSILRIQQVVRGDSAAYFCASSPVTGSHYEQYFGPGTRLTVT.

At least ten counts were recorded for this clonotype. The chain has TRBV2 and TRBJ2-5, with TRBD2 identical over 10 bases. The CDR3 runs 15 residues. Germline trimming cut 3 bases from V and 4 bases from J; bases unmatched to any gene: 5. Per the germline V gene, CDR1 is SNHLY and CDR2 is FYNNEI. CDR3 sequence: CASSEGTSDLETQYF. The CDR3 DNA sequence: TGTGCCAGCAGTGAGGGGACTAGCGATTTAGAGACCCAGTACTTC.

V gene TRBV2 combines with J gene TRBJ2-2; D is perhaps TRBD2 (5 bases). The CDR3 length is 16 residues. The V end was cut by 4 bases, the J end by 5 bases, with 17 bases between. Germline CDR1 is SNHLY and CDR2 is FYNNEI. The CDR3 here is CASSVAGSGGTGELFF. The CDR3 nucleotides read TGTGCCAGCAGTGTTGCGGGCTCAGGCGGGACCGGGGAGCTGTTTTTT.

J is TRBJ2-1 and V is TRBV4-3, with D perhaps TRBD2 (5 bases). This CDR3 has 17 amino acids. Germline-derived CDR1 and CDR2 are LGHNA and YSLEER. V was trimmed by 0 bases and J by 0 bases, leaving 12 bases between them. CDR3 DNA: TGCGCCAGCAGCCAAGAGTCCTGGACTCACTCCTACAATGAGCAGTTCTTC. Its protein is CASSQESWTHSYNEQFF.